Each of the 15 T cell receptor beta chains below was sequenced from the same sample in a study of beta chain features in type 1 diabetes. The isolated RNA, all of it, was reverse transcribed, so expressed TCRB transcripts were what got sequenced. Sequenced by immunoSEQ multiplex PCR; TCRdb stores in-frame clones only, minus some. The sample shows 350,000 to 400,000 clones, roughly 15% of them seen only once. Material for sequencing was naive CD4+ T cells from blood. Receptors were obtained from a woman younger than 30 in good health.

V gene TRBV18 combines with J gene TRBJ2-7, with D maybe TRBD1 (6 bases). The germline V gene encodes CDR1 KGHSH and CDR2 LQKENI. This CDR3 comprises 14 residues. V was cut by 4 bases and J by 2 bases, with 12 bases left in between. The CDR3 sequence: CASSHDQGTYEQYF. In DNA form, the CDR3 reads TGTGCCAGCTCACACGACCAGGGGACCTACGAGCAGTACTTC. Full variable domain (rest looked up from reference TRBV18 and TRBJ2-7): NAGVMQNPRHLVRRRGQEARLRCSPMKGHSHVYWYRQLPEEGLKFMVYLQKENIIDESGMPKERFSAEFPKEGPSILRIQQVVRGDSAAYFCASSHDQGTYEQYFGPGTRLTVT.

The J gene is TRBJ2-7, the V gene TRBV9; 9 bases match TRBD1. CDR1 is SGDLS, CDR2 YYNGEE, per germline. V was pared by 5 bases and J by 3 bases, with 6 bases of the junction left unmatched. This CDR3 is 14 amino acids long. CDR3 nucleotides: TGTGCCAGCAGTTTTGGGACAGGGTACTACGAGCAGTACTTC. Its translation is CASSFGTGYYEQYF.

V and J are TRBV5-6 and TRBJ1-5; 10 nucleotides match TRBD1. Germline V gene lookup returns CDR1 SGHDT and CDR2 YYEEEE. The CDR3 covers 16 residues. V gave up 0 bases and J gave up 3 bases; unmatched junction bases: 3. The CDR3: CASSLGQGASNQPQHF. The CDR3, as DNA: TGTGCCAGCAGCTTGGGACAGGGGGCATCCAATCAGCCCCAGCATTTT.

In the case of this clone: Other nucleotide sequences in the sample specify the same CDR3. V gene TRBV18 combines with J gene TRBJ2-7, with 11 nucleotides matching TRBD2. The CDR3 is 15 residues long. V trimming: 2 bases; J trimming: 4 bases; junction bases outside the gene matches: 4. CDR1 is KGHSH and CDR2 is LQKENI in the germline V gene. The CDR3 spells CASSPGASGRYEQYF. In nucleotides, the CDR3 is TGTGCCAGCTCACCAGGGGCTAGCGGGAGGTACGAGCAGTACTTC.

With respect to this clone: Other DNA sequences within the sample encode an identical CDR3. J is TRBJ2-3 and V is TRBV9; 7 bases fit TRBD2. The V and J ends lost 0 bases and 0 bases, in that order; junction bases with no gene match: 1. Germline loops: CDR1 SGDLS, CDR2 YYNGEE. CDR3 length: 15 amino acids. For the CDR3, the DNA is TGTGCCAGCAGCGTAGCGGGGGGAAGCACAGATACGCAGTATTTT. Translated: CASSVAGGSTDTQYF.

This clone has just a few counts. The chain links TRBV27 to TRBJ1-2, with TRBD1 matching 12 bases. V was clipped by 6 bases and J by 9 bases; unmatched bases: 8. Germline loops: CDR1 MNHEY, CDR2 SMNVEV (reference sequence). The CDR3 is 14 residues long. The CDR3 coding sequence is TGTGCCAGCAGGGGGCGGGACAGGGGGCTCAGCTACACCTTC. Its protein product is CASRGRDRGLSYTF.

The V call is TRBV25-1, the J call TRBJ1-2; D may be TRBD1 (5 bases). This CDR3 region has 15 residues. V was cut by 2 bases and J by 4 bases, with 14 bases left in between. Germline V CDR1 and CDR2: MGHDK, SYGVNS. The CDR3 DNA follows: TGTGCCAGCAGTGAAGGGCAGGGCTACCTCTATGGCTACACCTTC. Encoded protein: CASSEGQGYLYGYTF.

This clone was seen only a few times. The chain couples TRBV29-1 to TRBJ2-3; D not certain. V was cut by 4 bases and J by 0 bases, with 8 bases left in between. Germline values: CDR1 SQVTM, CDR2 ANQGSEA. There are 13 residues in the CDR3. The CDR3 DNA is TGCAGCGTTGGGGCGATGAGCACAGATACGCAGTATTTT. Translation gives CSVGAMSTDTQYF.

A note on this clone: This CDR3 is also generated by other DNA sequences in the sample. The chain links TRBV7-9 to TRBJ1-2; TRBD1 is a possible D gene (5 bases). Trimming took off 3 bases at V and 1 base at J, with 9 bases between the two ends. Germline V gene lookup returns CDR1 SEHNR and CDR2 FQNEAQ (reference sequence). This CDR3 spans 14 amino acids. The CDR3 spells CASSLTGGNYGYTF. DNA of the CDR3: TGTGCCAGCAGCTTGACCGGGGGTAACTATGGCTACACCTTC.

The chain recombines TRBV29-1 with TRBJ1-2; 7 bases are a match to TRBD1. The length of the CDR3 is 13 residues. J lost 5 bases, V lost 4 bases, and 7 bases had no gene match. Germline CDR1 is SQVTM and CDR2 is ANQGSEA. The chain's CDR3 is CSVVRDRNYGYTF. CDR3 nucleotide sequence: TGCAGCGTTGTAAGGGACAGAAATTATGGCTACACCTTC.

This clone was detected a few times. The rearrangement uses TRBV18 and TRBJ1-5; 10 bases align to TRBD1. V lost 5 bases to trimming and J lost 3 bases; unmatched junction nucleotides: 7. Germline V lookup: CDR1 KGHSH, CDR2 LQKENI. CDR3 length: 16 residues. The chain's CDR3 is CASSDGDRGFNQPQHF. In DNA, the CDR3 is TGTGCCAGCTCAGACGGGGACAGGGGTTTCAATCAGCCCCAGCATTTT.

The V call is TRBV6-6, the J call TRBJ2-6; possibly TRBD1 for D (6 bases). V lost 4 bases to trimming and J lost 12 bases, with 19 bases between them. This CDR3 has 15 amino acids. Germline CDR1 and CDR2: MNHNY and SVGAGI (reference sequence). The CDR3 DNA follows: TGTGCCAGCAGTTCCATACAGGGAGACCCTCTCGTCCTGACTTTC. Protein sequence: CASSSIQGDPLVLTF.

This clone has more than one count but fewer than ten. The V and J genes are TRBV11-3 and TRBJ2-3; maybe TRBD1 (5 bases). Germline loops: CDR1 SGHNT, CDR2 YENEEA. Between the trimmed V and J ends, which lost 0 bases and 9 bases, there was a span of 10 bases. This CDR3 spans 13 amino acids. The CDR3 loop reads CASSLDQYRTQYF. The CDR3 DNA reads TGTGCCAGCAGCTTAGATCAATACAGGACGCAGTATTTT.

The gene calls are TRBV9 and TRBJ1-1, with D uncertain. The CDR3 consists of 14 residues. Trimming removed 0 bases at V and 0 bases at J, with 6 bases between. Germline V gene lookup returns CDR1 SGDLS and CDR2 YYNGEE. The DNA for the CDR3 is TGTGCCAGCAGCGTAGCTATGGTGAACACTGAAGCTTTCTTT. Residues: CASSVAMVNTEAFF. Combining the CDR3 with reference TRBV9 and TRBJ1-1 gives the whole variable domain DSGVTQTPKHLITATGQRVTLRCSPRSGDLSVYWYQQSLDQGLQFLIQYYNGEERAKGNILERFSAQQFPDLHSELNLSSLELGDSALYFCASSVAMVNTEAFFGQGTRLTVV.

This clone was seen a handful of times. The V gene is TRBV28, the J gene TRBJ2-1, with 7 nucleotides matching TRBD2. Germline V gene lookup returns CDR1 MDHEN and CDR2 SYDVKM. V lost 5 bases to trimming and J lost 0 bases; unmatched junction nucleotides: 4. CDR3 length: 15 amino acids. CDR3 sequence reads: CASSRTGGSYNEQFF. The CDR3 DNA is TGTGCCAGCAGTCGTACGGGAGGCTCCTACAATGAGCAGTTCTTC.